This TCR beta chain was sequenced for a study of blood T cells in healthy people across ages. Study-wide results and caveats: Per million T cells, the diversity of TCR beta decreased roughly linearly as age advanced. Among long-lived donors, naive CD4+ cells were more numerous and diversity higher than in aged donors.

Points on this clonotype: The antigen is unknown.

The V segment lost 4 bases and the J segment 1 base; nucleotides outside the gene matches: 7. The CDR3 consists of 16 residues. Per germline, CDR1 LNHDA and CDR2 SQIVND (reference sequence). Combining a sample-barcoded 5' primer with a J-beta primer mix, a second PCR ran for roughly 7 to 12 cycles. Each CDR3 protein gets one entry after TCRdb re-called the 5' RACE reads with MiXCR. The sample has more than 800,000 distinct CDR3 sequences; 25% to 35% are singletons. J is TRBJ2-5 and V is TRBV19, with 9 positions matching TRBD1. Sequencing input: blood. This TCR was sampled from a woman of 80 years or more in good health. The CDR3, as DNA: TGTGCCAGTAGTACAACCGGGACAGGGACCCAAGAGACCCAGTACTTC. It encodes CASSTTGTGTQETQYF.